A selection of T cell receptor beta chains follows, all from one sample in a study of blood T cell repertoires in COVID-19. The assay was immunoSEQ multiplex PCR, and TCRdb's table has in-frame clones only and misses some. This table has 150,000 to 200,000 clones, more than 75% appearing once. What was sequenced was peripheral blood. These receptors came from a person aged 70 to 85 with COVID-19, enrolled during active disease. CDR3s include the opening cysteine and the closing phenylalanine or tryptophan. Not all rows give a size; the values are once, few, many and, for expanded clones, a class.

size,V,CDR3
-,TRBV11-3,CASSIRDSYEQYF
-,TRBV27,CASSVREGGEAFF
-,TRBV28,CASSFGAPRDRSTDTQYF
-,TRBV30,CAWKGLGGPQEPQHF
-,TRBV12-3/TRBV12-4,CASSYRVDYEQYF
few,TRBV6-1,CASSETTGSGIRVGYTF
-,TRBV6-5,CASSYRGLPEAFF
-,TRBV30,CAWNKGDNQPQHF
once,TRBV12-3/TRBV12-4,CASSPGLVLFF
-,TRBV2,CASSKTGIQETQYF
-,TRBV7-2,CASSPYGRGRTEAFF
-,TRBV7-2,CASSLARGRYEQYF
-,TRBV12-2,CASRPQGFGQPQHF
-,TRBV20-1,CSVQGSTEAFF
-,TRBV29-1,CSVVQGKGEQFF
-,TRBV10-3,CAISELGGGGYTF
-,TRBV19,CASSFRDRKNTEAFF
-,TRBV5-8,CASINQDRDDEQFF
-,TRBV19,CASSIRGASYEQYF
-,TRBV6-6,CASSPGGAETQYF
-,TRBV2,CASSDWTAGHYEQYF
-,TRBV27,CASSLGLGSDTQYF
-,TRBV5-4,CASSLGLGTSGTDTQYF
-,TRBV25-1,CASSAGQLPLHF
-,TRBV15,CATRVSYQETQYF
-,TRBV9,CASNSDSNYGYTF
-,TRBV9,CASRGQLNTEAFF
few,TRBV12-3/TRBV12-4,CASSFNRKNEQFF
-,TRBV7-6,CASSLDRVSTEAFF
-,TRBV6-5,CASRIRDRVYDEQFF
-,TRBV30,CAWSVERERGEQFF
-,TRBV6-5,CASSRAGNEQFF
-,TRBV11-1,CASSLGAAKGYGYTF
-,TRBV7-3,CASSLAGGRYNEQFF
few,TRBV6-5,CASSYLQGLPFF
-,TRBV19,CASTRTSGTRNNEQFF
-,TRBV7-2,CASSSEHRAETQYF
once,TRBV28,CASSFLGGDLNNEQFF
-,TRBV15,CATSRRDREYEQYF
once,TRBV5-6,CASGKGVKIYNEQFF
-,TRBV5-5,CASSVGTGDYGYTF
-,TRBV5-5,CASSLSPGRQPQHF
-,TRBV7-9,CASSLTGGRETQYF
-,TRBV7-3,CASSLQGATEAFF
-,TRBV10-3,CATVSSGGHYEQYF
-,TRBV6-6,CASSQRENYGYTF
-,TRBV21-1,CASSKRQLSYGYTF
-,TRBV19,CASSRLLGNTGELFF
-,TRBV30,CAWIPRAGTGETQYF